The T cell receptor (beta chain) described here comes from a study of cytomegalovirus exposure and HLA in healthy donors. The overall study: An earlier analysis found 120 million or so unique TCR beta sequences from around 180 million T cells.

Turning to this clone: As yet, its antigen is unknown.

Study-wide results and caveats: CMV antigen specificity of three CMV-associated chains was confirmed in vitro. According to a later analysis, most TCR beta chains associated with CMV appeared HLA-restricted.

PCR involved 60 Vbeta and 13 Jbeta primers. Repertoires were generated with immunoSEQ multiplex PCR, while TCRdb's copy carries only in-frame clones and drops some. Here the sample spans more than 15,000 clones, 84% being singletons. The CDR3 sequence is 12 residues long. The germline V gene encodes CDR1 SGHNT and CDR2 YENEEA. V gave up 5 bases and J gave up 7 bases, with 9 bases separating them. Input material: PBMCs. V is TRBV11-3 and J is TRBJ2-1, with a possible D match to TRBD1 (5 bases). The origin of this receptor is a human donor in good health. As DNA, the CDR3 is TGTGCCAGCAGCCCCAGGGAAAATGAGCAGTTCTTC. Translation: CASSPRENEQFF.